The next 10 T cell receptor beta chains were all read from a single sample in a study of tumor-infiltrating lymphocytes in primary liver carcinoma. From 400 to 500 ng total RNA, TCR beta cDNA was generated with a primer in the constant region. Construction of TCR beta libraries relied on three successive nested multiplex PCR rounds employing slightly modified ARM-PCR. TRBV1-TRBV30 forward primers and a C-beta reverse primer were used in the first two PCR rounds, which each ran for about 10 cycles. TCRdb re-called the multiplex PCR reads with MiXCR, one entry per CDR3 protein. The sample has 100,000 to 150,000 distinct CDR3 sequences, 64% seen once. Unsorted bulk tissue (roughly 17-34 mg) underwent RNA and DNA co-extraction. The sample comprised liver tumor tissue from sampling region 3. Subset specified: tumor region T3, left-lateral pole. These receptors came from a woman aged 55 to 70 with primary liver carcinoma and hepatitis B virus infection.

Concerning this clonotype itself: Possible read error: a much larger clone is one base away. The chain couples TRBV5-4 to TRBJ2-7, with TRBD2 as a possible D gene (5 bases). Between the trimmed V and J ends, which lost 2 bases and 2 bases, there was a span of 14 bases. Looked up from germline, CDR1 is SGHNT and CDR2 is YYREEE (reference sequence). This CDR3 has 15 residues. The CDR3 DNA reads TGTGCCAGCAGCTTCGGAGGCTCTAGCACCTACGAGCAGTACTTC. This sequence encodes CASSFGGSSTYEQYF.

Comments on this clonotype: The CDR3 ends on some other residue instead of the conserved phenylalanine or tryptophan, so this is likely a read error. The chain carries TRBV11-2 and TRBJ1-1; tentative D call: TRBD1 (5 bases). The V end lost 7 bases, the J end lost 6 bases, and 21 bases lay between the germline ends. The germline CDR1 and CDR2 sequences are SGHAT and FQNNGV. The CDR3 contains 15 residues. CDR3 residues: CASIVSRLMGAEAFL. CDR3 nucleotide sequence: TGTGCCAGCATCGTATCCCGGTTGATGGGGGCTGAAGCTTTCCTT.

Comment on this clonotype: The junction differs from germline at one of its ends, possibly a read error. The V and J genes are TRBV5-6 and TRBJ2-5; the D is unclear. This CDR3 has 14 residues. The V gene's germline CDR1 is SGHDT and CDR2 YYEEEE. CDR3 coding DNA: TGTGCCTGCAGCTTGTACGCCAATAAAGAGACCCAGTACTTC. It encodes CACSLYANKETQYF.

V usage is TRBV19 and J usage is TRBJ1-5; tentative D call: TRBD1 (5 bases). V was cut by 2 bases and J by 6 bases, with 14 bases left in between. This CDR3 has 15 residues. The V gene's germline CDR1 is LNHDA and CDR2 SQIVND (reference sequence). CDR3: CASSIRQGTGQPQHF. CDR3 nucleotides: TGTGCCAGTAGTATACGGCAGGGCACAGGTCAGCCCCAGCATTTT. The variable domain in full, with the rest retrieved from reference TRBV19 and TRBJ1-5, is DGGITQSPKYLFRKEGQNVTLSCEQNLNHDAMYWYRQDPGQGLRLIYYSQIVNDFQKGDIAEGYSVSREKKESFPLTVTSAQKNPTAFYLCASSIRQGTGQPQHFGDGTRLSIL.

This clonotype has a count of ten or more. The gene calls are TRBV6-1 and TRBJ1-2; no reliable D call. V gave up 1 base and J gave up 5 bases, with 11 bases separating them. The germline CDR1 and CDR2 sequences are MNHNS and SASEGT. The CDR3 runs 14 residues. The CDR3 sequence is CASSEEEQLYGYTF. The CDR3, as DNA: TGTGCCAGCAGTGAAGAGGAACAGCTGTATGGCTACACCTTC.

As concerns this clonotype: Because the CDR3 is missing its conserved closing phenylalanine or tryptophan, this is likely a read error. The genes are TRBV12-3 or TRBV12-4 and TRBJ2-2; possible D gene TRBD2, 5 bases. This CDR3 has 14 residues. V dropped 6 bases and J dropped 4 bases, with 12 bases sitting between them. Here the CDR3 reads CASSGEVSTGELFI. Here the CDR3 DNA reads TGTGCCAGCAGCGGGGAAGTGAGCACCGGGGAGCTGTTTATT.

With respect to this clonotype: A read error may produce the germline difference seen at one junction end. V gene TRBV2 combines with J gene TRBJ2-7; 9 bases fit TRBD1. Germline CDR1 and CDR2: SNHLY and FYNNEI. This CDR3 has 14 residues. The CDR3 protein is CASSDGTGYYEQYF. In nucleotides, the CDR3 is TGTGCCAGCAGTGACGGGACAGGGTACTACGAGCAATACTTC.

This clonotype was found many times. The chain has TRBV7-8 and TRBJ2-2; D is possibly TRBD2 (6 bases). The germline CDR1 and CDR2 sequences are SGHVS and FQNEAQ. The CDR3 is made up of 13 amino acids. V lost 1 base and J 7 bases, leaving 7 bases between the germline ends. The chain's CDR3 is CASSLGGNGELFF. In DNA form, the CDR3 reads TGTGCCAGCAGCTTAGGCGGGAACGGGGAGCTGTTTTTT.

A remark on this clonotype: A much larger clonotype is one base distant, so this may be a read error. The V call is TRBV5-6, the J call TRBJ2-1, with 7 positions matching TRBD2. The CDR3 is 14 residues long. Germline CDR1 SGHDT, CDR2 YYEEEE. The chain's CDR3 is CASEELASYSEQFF. The CDR3 DNA follows: TGTGCCAGCGAGGAACTAGCGTCCTACAGTGAGCAGTTCTTC.

This clonotype was found a few times. A much larger clone sits a single nucleotide away, making a read error possible. This sequence joins TRBV6-5 and TRBJ1-3; D not resolved. The germline CDR1 and CDR2 sequences are MNHEY and SVGAGI. The CDR3 consists of 15 residues. CDR3 in amino acids: CTSSYKRPAGNTIYF. CDR3 DNA sequence: TGTACCAGCAGTTACAAAAGGCCTGCTGGAAACACCATATATTTT.